A selection of T cell receptor beta chains follows, all from one sample in a study of T cells in Graves' hyperthyroidism and ophthalmopathy. TCRdb passed the multiplex PCR reads through MiXCR, listing each CDR3 protein once. Among around 690,000 distinct CDR3 sequences, around a sixth were seen once, and the ten largest hold about 16%. The sample comprised blood. These receptors came from a middle-aged man with Graves' hyperthyroidism. The CDR3 runs from the conserved cysteine through the conserved F or W. The size field is filled for only some rows; it gives once, few, many or a size class.

>TRBV18|hyperexpanded
CASSPESGSTQYF
>TRBV5-1|few
CASSLISGANTEAFF
>TRBV12-3/TRBV12-4|many
CASSQGTRYNEQFF
>TRBV7-9|NA
CASSLRRTSNPDTQYF
>TRBV19|NA
CASTSGGTEAFF
>TRBV6-5|NA
CASSYDTGRLNTEAFF
>TRBV15|few
CATSRALNEKLFF
>TRBV20-1|NA
CSARNLSRGITGELFF
>TRBV19|few
CASSYDLSVGYGYTF
>TRBV5-1|few
CASRTDVRLYGYTF
>TRBV6-1|few
CASSEAGWGNAEAFF
>TRBV20-1|NA
CSASLTSGTADTQYF
>TRBV7-3|many
CASSLSSSGAEGYTF
>TRBV6-1|many
CASSGFHRAGVADTQYF
>TRBV6-2/TRBV6-3|NA
CASGSMDRGRRETQYF
>TRBV2|NA
CASSDVAGEVGEQYF